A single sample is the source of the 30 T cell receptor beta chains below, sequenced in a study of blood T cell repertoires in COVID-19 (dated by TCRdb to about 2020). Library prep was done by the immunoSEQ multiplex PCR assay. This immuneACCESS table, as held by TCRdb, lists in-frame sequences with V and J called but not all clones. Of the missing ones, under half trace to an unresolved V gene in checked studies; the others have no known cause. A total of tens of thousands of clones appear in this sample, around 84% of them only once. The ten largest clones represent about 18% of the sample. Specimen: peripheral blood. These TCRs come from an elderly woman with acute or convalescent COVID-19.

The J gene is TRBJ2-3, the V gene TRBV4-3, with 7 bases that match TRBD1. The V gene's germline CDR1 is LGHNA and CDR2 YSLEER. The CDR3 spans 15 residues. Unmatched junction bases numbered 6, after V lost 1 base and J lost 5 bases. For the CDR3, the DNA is TGCGCCAGCAGCCAAGGGGACAGTAAAGGAGATACGCAGTATTTT. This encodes CASSQGDSKGDTQYF.

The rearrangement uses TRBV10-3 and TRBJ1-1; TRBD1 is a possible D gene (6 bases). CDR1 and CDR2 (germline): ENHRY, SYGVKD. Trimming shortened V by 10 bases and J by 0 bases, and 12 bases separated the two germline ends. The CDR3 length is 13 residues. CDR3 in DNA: TGTGCCAGTCACAGGGATTTGAACACTGAAGCTTTCTTT. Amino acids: CASHRDLNTEAFF.

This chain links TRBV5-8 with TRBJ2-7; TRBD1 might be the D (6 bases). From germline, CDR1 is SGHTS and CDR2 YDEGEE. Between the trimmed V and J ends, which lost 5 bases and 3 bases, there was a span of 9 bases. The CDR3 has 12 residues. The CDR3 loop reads CASSNRDYEQYF. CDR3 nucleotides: TGTGCCAGCAGTAACAGGGACTACGAGCAGTACTTC.

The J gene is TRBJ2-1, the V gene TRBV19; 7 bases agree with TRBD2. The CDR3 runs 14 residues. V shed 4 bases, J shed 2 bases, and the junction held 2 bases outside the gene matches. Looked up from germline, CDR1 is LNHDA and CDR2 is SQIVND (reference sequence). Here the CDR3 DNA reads TGTGCCAGTAGTAATGGACTAGCCTACAATGAGCAGTTCTTC. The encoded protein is CASSNGLAYNEQFF.

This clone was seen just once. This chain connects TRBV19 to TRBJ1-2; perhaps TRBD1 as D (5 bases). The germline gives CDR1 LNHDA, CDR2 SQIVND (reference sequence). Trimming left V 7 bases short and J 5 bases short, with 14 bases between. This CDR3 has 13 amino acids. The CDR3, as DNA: TGTGCCAGTAATGTCGGGGGGAGATATGGCTACACCTTC. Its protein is CASNVGGRYGYTF. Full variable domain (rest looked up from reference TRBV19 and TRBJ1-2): DGGITQSPKYLFRKEGQNVTLSCEQNLNHDAMYWYRQDPGQGLRLIYYSQIVNDFQKGDIAEGYSVSREKKESFPLTVTSAQKNPTAFYLCASNVGGRYGYTFGSGTRLTVV.

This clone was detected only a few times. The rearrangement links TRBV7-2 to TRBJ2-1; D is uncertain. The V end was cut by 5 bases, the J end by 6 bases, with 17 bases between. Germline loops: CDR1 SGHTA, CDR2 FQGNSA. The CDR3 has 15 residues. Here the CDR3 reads CASSPGRPRFNEQFF. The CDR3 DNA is TGTGCCAGCAGCCCCGGTAGGCCTAGATTCAATGAGCAGTTCTTC. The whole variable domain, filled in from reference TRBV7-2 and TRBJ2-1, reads GAGVSQSPSNKVTEKGKDVELRCDPISGHTALYWYRQSLGQGLEFLIYFQGNSAPDKSGLPSDRFSAERTGGSVSTLTIQRTQQEDSAVYLCASSPGRPRFNEQFFGPGTRLTVL.

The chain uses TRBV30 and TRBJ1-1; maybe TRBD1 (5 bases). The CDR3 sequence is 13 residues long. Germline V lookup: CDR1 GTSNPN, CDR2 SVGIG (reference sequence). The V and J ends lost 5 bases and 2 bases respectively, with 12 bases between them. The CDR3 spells CAWGADSNTEAFF. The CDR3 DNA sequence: TGTGCCTGGGGGGCAGACAGTAACACTGAAGCTTTCTTT.

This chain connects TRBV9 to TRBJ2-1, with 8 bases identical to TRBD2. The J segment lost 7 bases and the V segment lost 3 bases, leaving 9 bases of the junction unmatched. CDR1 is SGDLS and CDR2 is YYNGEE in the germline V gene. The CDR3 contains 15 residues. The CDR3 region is CASSASGTSRNEQFF. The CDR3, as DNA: TGTGCCAGCAGCGCCTCCGGGACTAGTAGGAATGAGCAGTTCTTC.

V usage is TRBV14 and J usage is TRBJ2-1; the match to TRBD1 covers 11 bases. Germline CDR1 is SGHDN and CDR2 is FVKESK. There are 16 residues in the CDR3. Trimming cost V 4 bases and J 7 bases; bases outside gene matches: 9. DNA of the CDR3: TGTGCCAGCAGCCTTCCCCCGGGACAGGGGGATAATGAGCAGTTCTTC. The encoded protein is CASSLPPGQGDNEQFF. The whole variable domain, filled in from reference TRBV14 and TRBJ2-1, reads EAGVTQFPSHSVIEKGQTVTLRCDPISGHDNLYWYRRVMGKEIKFLLHFVKESKQDESGMPNNRFLAERTGGTYSTLKVQPAELEDSGVYFCASSLPPGQGDNEQFFGPGTRLTVL.

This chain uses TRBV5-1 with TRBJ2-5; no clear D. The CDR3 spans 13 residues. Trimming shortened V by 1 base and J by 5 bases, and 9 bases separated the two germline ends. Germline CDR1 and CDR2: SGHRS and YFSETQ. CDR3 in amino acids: CASSLYVGETQYF. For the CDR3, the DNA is TGCGCCAGCAGCTTGTATGTCGGGGAGACCCAGTACTTC.

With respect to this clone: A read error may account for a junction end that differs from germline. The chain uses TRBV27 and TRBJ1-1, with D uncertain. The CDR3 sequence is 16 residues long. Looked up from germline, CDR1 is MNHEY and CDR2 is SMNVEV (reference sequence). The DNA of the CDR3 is TGTGCCAGCCGTTTGGACTACTCCCGCCGAAACACTGAAGCTTTCTTT. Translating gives CASRLDYSRRNTEAFF.

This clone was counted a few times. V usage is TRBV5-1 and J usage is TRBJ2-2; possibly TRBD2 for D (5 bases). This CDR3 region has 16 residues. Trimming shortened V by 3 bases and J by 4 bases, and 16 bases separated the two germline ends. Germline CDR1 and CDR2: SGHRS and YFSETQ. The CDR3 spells CASSSEVGSSTGELFF. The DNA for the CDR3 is TGCGCCAGCAGCTCGGAGGTGGGATCGAGCACCGGGGAGCTGTTTTTT. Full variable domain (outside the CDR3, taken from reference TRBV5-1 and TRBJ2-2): KAGVTQTPRYLIKTRGQQVTLSCSPISGHRSVSWYQQTPGQGLQFLFEYFSETQRNKGNFPGRFSGRQFSNSRSEMNVSTLELGDSALYLCASSSEVGSSTGELFFGEGSRLTVL.

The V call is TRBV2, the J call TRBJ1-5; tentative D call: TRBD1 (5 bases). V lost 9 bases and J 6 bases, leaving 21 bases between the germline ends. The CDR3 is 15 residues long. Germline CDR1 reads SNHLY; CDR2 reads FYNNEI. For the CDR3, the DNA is TGTGCCAGTAAAGGAACCCCCCTCGGGGGTCAGCCCCAGCATTTT. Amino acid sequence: CASKGTPLGGQPQHF.

Here the CDR3 DNA reads TGTGCCAGCAGTCCATGGACAGGGGGGGGCACTGAAGCTTTCTTT. This translates into CASSPWTGGGTEAFF. J is TRBJ1-1 and V is TRBV27; 10 bases line up with TRBD1. The CDR3 runs to 15 residues. The V gene end was trimmed by 5 bases and the J gene end by 4 bases; junction bases not matched to a gene: 7. CDR1 is MNHEY and CDR2 is SMNVEV in the germline V gene (reference sequence).

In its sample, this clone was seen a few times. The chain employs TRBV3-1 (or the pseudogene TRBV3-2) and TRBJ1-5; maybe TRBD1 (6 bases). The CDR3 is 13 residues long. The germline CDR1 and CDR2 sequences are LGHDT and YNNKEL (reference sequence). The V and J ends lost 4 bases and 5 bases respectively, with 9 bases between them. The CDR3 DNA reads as TGTGCCAGCAGCCTACAGGGCTATCAGCCCCAGCATTTT. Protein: CASSLQGYQPQHF.

The CDR3 DNA follows: TGTGCCAGCAGCCGGGACAGGTTGACCTACAATGAGCAGTTCTTC. The encoded protein is CASSRDRLTYNEQFF. The rearrangement joins TRBV4-2 to TRBJ2-1, with TRBD1 matching over 8 bases. The CDR3 totals 15 residues. Germline CDR1 and CDR2: LGHNA and YNFKEQ. The J segment lost 2 bases and the V segment lost 4 bases, leaving 4 bases of the junction unmatched.

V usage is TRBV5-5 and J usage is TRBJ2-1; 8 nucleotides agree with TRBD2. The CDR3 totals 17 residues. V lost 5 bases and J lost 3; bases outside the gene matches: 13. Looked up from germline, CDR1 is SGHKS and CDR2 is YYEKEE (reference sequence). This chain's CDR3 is CASRLSTGTRVYNEQFF. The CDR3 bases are TGTGCCAGCAGACTATCAACCGGGACTAGGGTCTACAATGAGCAGTTCTTC.

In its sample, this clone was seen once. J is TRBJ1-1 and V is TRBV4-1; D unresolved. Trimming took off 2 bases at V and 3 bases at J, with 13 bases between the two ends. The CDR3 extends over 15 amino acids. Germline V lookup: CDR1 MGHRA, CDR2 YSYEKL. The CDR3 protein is CASSQTESEYTEAFF. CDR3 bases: TGCGCCAGCAGCCAAACTGAATCGGAGTACACTGAAGCTTTCTTT.

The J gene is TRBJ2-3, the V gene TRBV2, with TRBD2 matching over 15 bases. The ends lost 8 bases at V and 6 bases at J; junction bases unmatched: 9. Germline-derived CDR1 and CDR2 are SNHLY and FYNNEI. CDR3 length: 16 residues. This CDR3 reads CASRSGTSGGRDTQYF. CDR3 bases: TGTGCCAGCCGGTCCGGGACTAGCGGGGGGCGGGATACGCAGTATTTT. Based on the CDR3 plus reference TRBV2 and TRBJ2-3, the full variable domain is EPEVTQTPSHQVTQMGQEVILRCVPISNHLYFYWYRQILGQKVEFLVSFYNNEISEKSEIFDDQFSVERPDGSNFTLKIRSTKLEDSAMYFCASRSGTSGGRDTQYFGPGTRLTVL.

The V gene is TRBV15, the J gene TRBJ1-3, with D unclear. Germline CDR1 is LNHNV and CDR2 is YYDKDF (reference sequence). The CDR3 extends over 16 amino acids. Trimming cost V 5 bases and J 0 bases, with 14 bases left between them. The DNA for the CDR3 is TGTGCCACCAGCTTCTCGACTCTTCGCTCTGGAAACACCATATATTTT. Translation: CATSFSTLRSGNTIYF.

CDR3 region: CASSFSGLAPTTDTQYF. The CDR3 DNA sequence: TGTGCCAGCAGCTTCTCCGGACTAGCGCCTACCACAGATACGCAGTATTTT. The chain carries TRBV7-9 and TRBJ2-3; 9 bases align to TRBD2. CDR3 length: 17 amino acids. CDR1 and CDR2 (germline): SEHNR, FQNEAQ (reference sequence). Trimming removed 3 bases from V and 2 bases from J; junction bases left unmatched: 9.

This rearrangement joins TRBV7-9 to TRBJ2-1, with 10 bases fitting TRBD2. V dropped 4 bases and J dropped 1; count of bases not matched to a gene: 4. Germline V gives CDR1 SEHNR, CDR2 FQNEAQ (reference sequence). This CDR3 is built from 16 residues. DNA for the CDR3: TGTGCCAGCAGCTCCCCTAGCGGGAGTTCCTACAATGAGCAGTTCTTC. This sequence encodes CASSSPSGSSYNEQFF.

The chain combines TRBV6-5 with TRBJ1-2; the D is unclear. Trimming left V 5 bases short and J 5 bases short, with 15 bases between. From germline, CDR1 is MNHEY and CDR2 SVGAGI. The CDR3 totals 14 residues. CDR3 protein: CASSPNSPPYGYTF. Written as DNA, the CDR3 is TGTGCCAGCAGTCCCAACTCCCCACCATATGGCTACACCTTC.

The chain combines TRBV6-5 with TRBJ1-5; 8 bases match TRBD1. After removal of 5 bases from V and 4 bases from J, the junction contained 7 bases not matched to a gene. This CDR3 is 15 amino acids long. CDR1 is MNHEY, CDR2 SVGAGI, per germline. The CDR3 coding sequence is TGTGCCAGCAGTCGCGGGGACAGGATTAATCAGCCCCAGCATTTT. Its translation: CASSRGDRINQPQHF.

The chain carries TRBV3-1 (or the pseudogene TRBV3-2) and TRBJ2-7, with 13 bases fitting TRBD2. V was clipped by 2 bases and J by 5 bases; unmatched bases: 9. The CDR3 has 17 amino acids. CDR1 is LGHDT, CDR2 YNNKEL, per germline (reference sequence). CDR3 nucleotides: TGTGCCAGCAGCCAATATGGGACTAGCGGGAATCACGACGAGCAGTACTTC. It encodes CASSQYGTSGNHDEQYF.

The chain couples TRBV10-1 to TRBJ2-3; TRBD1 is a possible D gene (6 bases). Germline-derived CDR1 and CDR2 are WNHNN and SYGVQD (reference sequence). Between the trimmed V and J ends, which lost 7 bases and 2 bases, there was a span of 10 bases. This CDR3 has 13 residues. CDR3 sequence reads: CASNSGDTDTQYF. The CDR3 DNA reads TGCGCCAGCAACTCAGGGGACACAGATACGCAGTATTTT.

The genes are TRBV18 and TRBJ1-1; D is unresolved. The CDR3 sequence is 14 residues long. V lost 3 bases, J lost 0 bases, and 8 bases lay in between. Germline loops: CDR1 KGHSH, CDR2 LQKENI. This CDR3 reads CASSPTEMNTEAFF. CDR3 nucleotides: TGTGCCAGCTCACCTACAGAGATGAACACTGAAGCTTTCTTT.

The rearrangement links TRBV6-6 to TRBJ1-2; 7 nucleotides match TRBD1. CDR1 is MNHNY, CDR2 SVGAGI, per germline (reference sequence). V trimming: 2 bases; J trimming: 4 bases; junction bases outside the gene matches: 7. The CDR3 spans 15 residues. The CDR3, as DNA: TGTGCCAGCAGTTACCCTGGGACAGATCCCTATGGCTACACCTTC. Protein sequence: CASSYPGTDPYGYTF.

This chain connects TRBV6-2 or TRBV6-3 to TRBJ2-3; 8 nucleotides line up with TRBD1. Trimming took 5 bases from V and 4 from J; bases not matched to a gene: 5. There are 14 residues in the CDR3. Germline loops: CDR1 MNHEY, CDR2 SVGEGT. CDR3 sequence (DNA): TGTGCCAGCAGTCCCGGGACAGGAGCAGATACGCAGTATTTT. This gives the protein CASSPGTGADTQYF.

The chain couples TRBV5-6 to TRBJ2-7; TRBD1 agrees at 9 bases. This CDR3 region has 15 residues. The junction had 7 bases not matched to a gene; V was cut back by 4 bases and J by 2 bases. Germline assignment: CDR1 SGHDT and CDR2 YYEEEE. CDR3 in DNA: TGTGCCAGCAGCGAACCGGGACAGGGAACCTACGAGCAGTACTTC. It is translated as CASSEPGQGTYEQYF.